Each of the 25 T cell receptor beta chains below was sequenced from the same sample in a study of identical twins. TCRdb itself ran the 5' RACE reads through MiXCR, one entry per CDR3 protein. The data show some 300,000 distinct CDR3 sequences, about 12% seen once. These data also featured in a second study, about yellow fever vaccine responses in identical twins.

Material: CD8+ T cells sorted from blood. The receptors come from a woman aged 18-35 years in good health.

In its sample, this clonotype was seen many times. The rearrangement links TRBV5-1 to TRBJ2-1; 7 bases fit TRBD2. Germline CDR1 and CDR2: SGHRS and YFSETQ. V dropped 4 bases and J dropped 3; count of bases not matched to a gene: 7. This CDR3 contains 15 residues. CDR3 protein: CASSEEASGYNEQFF. The CDR3, as DNA: TGCGCCAGCAGCGAGGAGGCTAGCGGCTACAATGAGCAGTTCTTC.

This clonotype has a handful of counts. This chain connects TRBV24-1 to TRBJ2-1; tentatively, D is TRBD2 (7 bases). The V end lost 0 bases, the J end lost 4 bases, and 18 bases lay between the germline ends. Per the germline V gene, CDR1 is KGHDR and CDR2 is SFDVKD. The CDR3 sequence is 18 residues long. CDR3 sequence reads: CATSDLRPGAGEYNEQFF. CDR3 bases: TGTGCCACCAGTGATTTGCGGCCAGGGGCGGGGGAGTACAATGAGCAGTTCTTC.

V is TRBV20-1 and J is TRBJ2-7; unclear D gene. CDR3 length: 11 amino acids. Trimming removed 3 bases at V and 5 bases at J, with 8 bases between. The germline V gene has CDR1 DFQATT and CDR2 SNEGSKA (reference sequence). The CDR3 region has the DNA TGCAGTGCTAGCGAGGTCAACGAGCAGTACTTC. Its translation: CSASEVNEQYF.

This clonotype was detected only a few times. This chain links TRBV4-2 with TRBJ2-3; 7 bases are shared with TRBD1. This CDR3 is built from 13 residues. The germline gives CDR1 LGHNA, CDR2 YNFKEQ. The V and J ends lost 5 bases and 4 bases, in that order; junction bases with no gene match: 3. The CDR3 is CASSSDRADTQYF. In nucleotides, the CDR3 is TGTGCCAGCAGCTCAGACAGGGCAGATACGCAGTATTTT.

This sequence joins TRBV6-1 and TRBJ2-5; possible D gene TRBD1, 6 bases. Germline CDR1 MNHNS, CDR2 SASEGT. The V end lost 2 bases, the J end lost 2 bases, and 18 bases lay between the germline ends. The CDR3 spans 17 residues. CDR3 sequence (DNA): TGTGCCAGCAGTGAAAAATTTGGGGGCAGCGCTCAAGAGACCCAGTACTTC. Translating gives CASSEKFGGSAQETQYF.

The J gene is TRBJ2-7, the V gene TRBV7-8; TRBD1 matches 8 bases. Germline V CDR1 and CDR2: SGHVS, FQNEAQ. The CDR3 spans 16 residues. Trimming cost V 1 base and J 3 bases; bases outside gene matches: 8. The CDR3 loop reads CASSLVRDRNSYEQYV. CDR3 sequence (DNA): TGTGCCAGCAGCTTAGTGAGGGACAGGAACAGCTACGAGCAGTACGTC.

This clonotype occurred a few times. The chain joins TRBV20-1 to TRBJ1-5, with a tentative D call TRBD1 (6 bases). V lost 0 bases and J 1 base, leaving 10 bases between the germline ends. The CDR3 contains 15 residues. Per the germline V gene, CDR1 is DFQATT and CDR2 is SNEGSKA (reference sequence). The CDR3, as DNA: TGCAGTGCTAGAGATAGGGGGAGCAGCAATCAGCCCCAGCATTTT. This encodes CSARDRGSSNQPQHF.

The gene calls are TRBV27 and TRBJ1-5; TRBD1 is a possible D gene (6 bases). Germline CDR1 reads MNHEY; CDR2 reads SMNVEV (reference sequence). The CDR3 runs 15 residues. V gave up 2 bases and J gave up 5 bases, with 13 bases separating them. This chain's CDR3 is CASSLAAGEDQPQHF. As DNA, the CDR3 is TGTGCCAGCAGTTTAGCGGCAGGGGAGGATCAGCCCCAGCATTTT.

This clonotype has just a few counts. The chain joins TRBV4-1 to TRBJ2-1; D not resolved. The CDR3 spans 13 residues. V lost 4 bases to trimming and J lost 7 bases, with 11 bases between them. CDR1 is MGHRA, CDR2 YSYEKL, per germline. Here the CDR3 reads CASSLIFSNEQFF. The CDR3 DNA is TGCGCCAGCAGCCTCATATTTTCAAATGAGCAGTTCTTC.

This clonotype was counted a few times. The chain carries TRBV29-1 and TRBJ1-2; D gene unclear. Germline V gene lookup returns CDR1 SQVTM and CDR2 ANQGSEA. Deletions cut 3 bases from V and 6 bases from J, with 11 bases between. The CDR3 totals 12 residues. The CDR3 sequence is CSVDEGSHGYTF. For the CDR3, the DNA is TGCAGCGTTGACGAGGGTTCTCATGGCTACACCTTC.

The J gene is TRBJ2-3, the V gene TRBV27, with D unclear. CDR1 and CDR2 from the germline V gene are MNHEY and SMNVEV (reference sequence). V gave up 8 bases and J gave up 2 bases, with 5 bases separating them. This CDR3 is 11 amino acids long. The CDR3 DNA sequence: TGTGCCAGCGTCGACACAGATACGCAGTATTTT. This sequence encodes CASVDTDTQYF.

The chain is built from TRBV10-2 and TRBJ1-5; 7 nucleotides line up with TRBD1. V lost 1 base and J lost 1; bases outside the gene matches: 4. The germline V gene encodes CDR1 WSHSY and CDR2 SAAADI. The CDR3 totals 16 residues. The DNA for the CDR3 is TGCGCCAGCAGTGAGTTAGGGACAGCAAGCAATCAGCCCCAGCATTTT. It codes for CASSELGTASNQPQHF.

This clonotype appeared a few times. The gene calls are TRBV27 and TRBJ1-1; 8 positions match TRBD1. The trim removed 3 bases at V and 8 bases at J, leaving 14 bases unmatched. Looked up from germline, CDR1 is MNHEY and CDR2 is SMNVEV (reference sequence). The CDR3 is 16 amino acids. This chain's CDR3 is CASSFVAGGGEREAFF. CDR3 DNA sequence: TGTGCCAGCAGTTTCGTGGCAGGGGGCGGCGAGAGAGAAGCTTTCTTT.

CDR3 in DNA: TGCGCCAGCAGCTTGACCCACAGCGGGGGGGCCAGGGAGCAGTTCTTC. This sequence encodes CASSLTHSGGAREQFF. The rearrangement links TRBV5-1 to TRBJ2-1; 10 bases match TRBD2. Per germline, CDR1 SGHRS and CDR2 YFSETQ. V gave up 1 base and J gave up 10 bases; unmatched junction bases: 11. The CDR3 contains 16 residues.

This chain links TRBV7-9 with TRBJ1-1, with a weak D call TRBD1 (6 bases). Germline values: CDR1 SEHNR, CDR2 FQNEAQ (reference sequence). With 2 bases removed from V and 0 bases from J, the gap between germline ends came to 13 bases. This CDR3 is built from 16 residues. CDR3: CASSLTRGDMNTEAFF. CDR3 DNA sequence: TGTGCCAGCAGCTTAACACGGGGGGACATGAACACTGAAGCTTTCTTT.

This chain uses TRBV4-1 with TRBJ2-1; a weak D match, TRBD2 (5 bases). CDR3 length: 16 amino acids. Germline V CDR1 and CDR2: MGHRA, YSYEKL. V was pared by 4 bases and J by 4 bases, with 17 bases between. The CDR3 loop is CASSLSSGVTYNEQFF. The DNA for the CDR3 is TGCGCCAGCAGCCTTTCATCCGGGGTAACGTACAATGAGCAGTTCTTC.

In its sample, this clonotype was seen a few times. This chain joins TRBV9 and TRBJ2-6; 11 positions match TRBD1. CDR1 is SGDLS and CDR2 is YYNGEE in the germline V gene. Trimming cost V 3 bases and J 2 bases; bases outside gene matches: 4. The CDR3 is 17 amino acids. CDR3 bases: TGTGCCAGCAGCGAGGGACAGGGGGGGCCTGGGGCCAACGTCCTGACTTTC. As protein: CASSEGQGGPGANVLTF.

This clonotype has just a few counts. The chain couples TRBV12-3 or TRBV12-4 to TRBJ2-7; TRBD2 aligns across 7 bases. V gave up 10 bases and J gave up 7 bases; unmatched junction bases: 7. This CDR3 region has 11 residues. The CDR3 DNA sequence: TGTGCCACCCTAAAGGGAGGGGAGCAGTACTTC. Protein product: CATLKGGEQYF.

This clonotype was observed a few times. The chain employs TRBV5-1 and TRBJ1-1; maybe TRBD1 (6 bases). Germline V gene lookup returns CDR1 SGHRS and CDR2 YFSETQ. With 2 bases removed from V and 8 bases from J, the gap between germline ends came to 13 bases. This CDR3 spans 13 amino acids. CDR3 DNA: TGCGCCAGCAGCTTCCTAACCGGGACAGAAGCTTTCTTT. Translated, it gives CASSFLTGTEAFF. Drawing the rest from reference TRBV5-1 and TRBJ1-1, the complete variable domain is KAGVTQTPRYLIKTRGQQVTLSCSPISGHRSVSWYQQTPGQGLQFLFEYFSETQRNKGNFPGRFSGRQFSNSRSEMNVSTLELGDSALYLCASSFLTGTEAFFGQGTRLTVV.

CDR3 in DNA: TGCGCCAGCAGCCCAACAGGGTTAACCGGGGAGCTGTTTTTT. Amino acids: CASSPTGLTGELFF. The chain uses TRBV4-1 and TRBJ2-2; a weak D match, TRBD1 (6 bases). Germline V gives CDR1 MGHRA, CDR2 YSYEKL. Trimming took off 4 bases at V and 5 bases at J, with 11 bases between the two ends. This CDR3 has 14 amino acids.

At least ten counts were recorded for this clonotype. V usage is TRBV14 and J usage is TRBJ2-3, with unresolved D. V was trimmed by 1 base and J by 1 base, leaving 6 bases between them. The V gene's germline CDR1 is SGHDN and CDR2 FVKESK. The CDR3 is 14 residues long. The CDR3 region is CASSQAGGTDTQYF. The DNA of the CDR3 is TGTGCCAGCAGCCAAGCTGGGGGCACAGATACGCAGTATTTT.

The chain employs TRBV4-1 and TRBJ2-2, with 7 positions matching TRBD1. CDR3 length: 14 amino acids. Germline CDR1 is MGHRA and CDR2 is YSYEKL. With V trimmed by 3 bases and J by 7 bases, 5 bases remained unmatched. CDR3 in amino acids: CASSQGRTGGELFF. The CDR3 DNA reads TGCGCCAGCAGCCAGGGCAGGACAGGCGGGGAGCTGTTTTTT.

The sample holds a few counts of this clonotype. This chain links TRBV18 with TRBJ2-7; D not resolved. Germline V gene sequence: CDR1 KGHSH, CDR2 LQKENI. V was shortened by 2 bases and J by 5 bases, with 10 bases between the two germline ends. The CDR3 extends over 13 amino acids. CDR3 residues: CASSPTAFHEQYF. The CDR3 DNA reads TGTGCCAGCTCACCAACTGCTTTCCACGAGCAGTACTTC.

This clonotype was observed a handful of times. The chain is built from TRBV5-6 and TRBJ2-3, with D possibly called TRBD1 or TRBD2 (5 bases each). The CDR3 length is 14 residues. V was shortened by 3 bases and J by 6 bases, with 14 bases between the two germline ends. Germline assignment: CDR1 SGHDT and CDR2 YYEEEE. The CDR3 region is CASSWGRWGDTQYF. The DNA of the CDR3 is TGTGCCAGCAGCTGGGGCCGATGGGGGGATACGCAGTATTTT.

The J gene is TRBJ2-1, the V gene TRBV2; D uncertain. Per the germline V gene, CDR1 is SNHLY and CDR2 is FYNNEI. CDR3 length: 15 amino acids. V dropped 2 bases and J dropped 3 bases, with 11 bases sitting between them. CDR3 sequence reads: CASSESGPSYNEQFF. For the CDR3, the DNA is TGTGCCAGCAGTGAATCTGGACCCAGCTACAATGAGCAGTTCTTC.